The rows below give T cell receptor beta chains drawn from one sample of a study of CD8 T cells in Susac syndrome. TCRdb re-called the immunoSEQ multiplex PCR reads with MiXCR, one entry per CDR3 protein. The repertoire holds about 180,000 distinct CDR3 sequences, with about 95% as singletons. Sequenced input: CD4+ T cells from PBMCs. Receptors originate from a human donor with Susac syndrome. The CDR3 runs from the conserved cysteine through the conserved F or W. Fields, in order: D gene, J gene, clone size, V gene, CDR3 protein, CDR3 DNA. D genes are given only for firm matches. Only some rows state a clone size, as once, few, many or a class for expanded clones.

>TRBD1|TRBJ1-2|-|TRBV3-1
CASSASEGAGGYTF
TGTGCCAGCAGTGCAAGCGAGGGGGCTGGCGGCTACACCTTC
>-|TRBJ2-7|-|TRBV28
CASSVIPGKHEQYF
TGTGCCAGCAGTGTAATCCCAGGGAAACACGAGCAGTACTTC
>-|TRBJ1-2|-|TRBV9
CASSPTAGYGYTF
TGTGCCAGCAGCCCAACCGCAGGGTATGGCTACACCTTC
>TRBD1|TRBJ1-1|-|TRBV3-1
CASRPSPGQGSTEAFF
TGTGCCAGCAGACCTTCACCGGGACAGGGGAGCACTGAAGCTTTCTTT
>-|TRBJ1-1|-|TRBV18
CASSLPGPGTEAFF
TGTGCCAGCTCATTACCGGGGCCGGGGACTGAAGCTTTCTTT
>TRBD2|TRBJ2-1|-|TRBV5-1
CASKVGLAGEAGEQFF
TGCGCCAGCAAGGTCGGACTAGCGGGAGAAGCGGGGGAGCAGTTCTTC
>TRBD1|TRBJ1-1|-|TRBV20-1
CSASQGAGEAFF
TGCAGTGCTTCACAGGGGGCCGGTGAAGCTTTCTTT
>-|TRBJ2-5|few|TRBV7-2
CASSLGYQETQYF
TGTGCCAGCAGCTTAGGGTACCAAGAGACCCAGTACTTC
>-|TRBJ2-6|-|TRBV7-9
CASTPDVQANVLTF
TGTGCCAGCACCCCAGACGTCCAGGCCAACGTCCTGACTTTC
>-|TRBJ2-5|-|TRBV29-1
CSVVYREETQYF
TGCAGCGTTGTCTACAGAGAAGAGACCCAGTACTTC
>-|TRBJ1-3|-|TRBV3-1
CASSQVTPGPSGNTIYF
TGTGCCAGCAGCCAGGTAACCCCCGGGCCCTCTGGAAACACCATATATTTT
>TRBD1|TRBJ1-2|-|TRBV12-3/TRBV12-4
CASSPWGQGSGGYTF
TGTGCCAGCAGTCCTTGGGGACAGGGGTCGGGTGGCTACACCTTC
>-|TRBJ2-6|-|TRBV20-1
CSARLSGANVLTF
TGCAGTGCTAGGCTATCTGGGGCCAACGTCCTGACTTTC
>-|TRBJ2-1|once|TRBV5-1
CASSFRVDNEQFF
TGCGCCAGCAGCTTCCGGGTCGACAATGAGCAGTTCTTC
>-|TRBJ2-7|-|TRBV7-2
CASSSPISYEQYF
TGTGCCAGCAGCTCTCCTATCTCCTACGAGCAGTACTTC
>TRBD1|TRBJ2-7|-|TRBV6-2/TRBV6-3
CASSYSGTDLYEQYF
TGTGCCAGCAGTTACTCGGGGACAGACCTGTACGAGCAGTACTTC
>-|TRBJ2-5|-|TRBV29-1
CSVEQGRRPGETQYF
TGCAGCGTTGAGCAGGGTCGACGCCCGGGAGAGACCCAGTACTTC
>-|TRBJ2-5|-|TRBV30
CAWSTGTTLGETQYF
TGTGCCTGGAGTACCGGGACAACTCTTGGGGAGACCCAGTACTTC
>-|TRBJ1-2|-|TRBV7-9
CASTASQIYGYTF
TGTGCCAGCACCGCCAGCCAGATCTATGGCTACACCTTC
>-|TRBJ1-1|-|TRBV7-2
CASSPGDEEAAFF
TGTGCCAGCAGCCCAGGGGACGAGGAGGCAGCTTTCTTT
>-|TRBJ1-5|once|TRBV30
CAWSVKGNQPQHF
TGTGCCTGGAGTGTAAAAGGGAATCAGCCCCAGCATTTT
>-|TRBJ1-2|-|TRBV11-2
CASSLDRVAGNYGYTF
TGTGCCAGCAGCTTAGATCGGGTTGCAGGGAACTATGGCTACACCTTC
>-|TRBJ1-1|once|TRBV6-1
CASSFLKAGEAFF
TGTGCCAGCAGTTTTTTAAAGGCAGGGGAAGCTTTCTTT
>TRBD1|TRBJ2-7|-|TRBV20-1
CSARDRGQGYYEQYF
TGCAGTGCTAGAGATAGGGGACAGGGATACTACGAGCAGTACTTC
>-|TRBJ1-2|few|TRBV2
CASRQGDGYTF
TGTGCCAGCAGGCAGGGCGATGGCTACACCTTC
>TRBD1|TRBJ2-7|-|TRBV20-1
CSASRGQVPPYEQYF
TGCAGTGCTTCCCGGGGACAGGTACCCCCCTACGAGCAGTACTTC
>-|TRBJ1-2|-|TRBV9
CASSSTGGREVDYGYTF
TGTGCCAGCAGCTCAACCGGGGGGCGAGAGGTTGACTATGGCTACACCTTC
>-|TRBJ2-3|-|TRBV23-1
CASSHGITAKRTDTQYF
TGCGCCAGCAGTCACGGTATAACAGCTAAGCGCACAGATACGCAGTATTTT
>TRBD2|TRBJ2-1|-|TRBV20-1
CSARTSGSGKEQFF
TGCAGTGCTAGAACTAGCGGGAGCGGGAAGGAGCAGTTCTTC
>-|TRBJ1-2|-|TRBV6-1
CASSETGSILPGYTF
TGTGCCAGCAGTGAAACGGGTTCCATCCTGCCCGGCTACACCTTC
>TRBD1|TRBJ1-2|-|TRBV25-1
CASSESPGTGSGYTF
TGTGCCAGCAGTGAATCCCCCGGGACAGGCAGTGGCTACACCTTC
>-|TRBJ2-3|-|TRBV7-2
CASTGPQGGTDTQYF
TGTGCCAGCACCGGGCCGCAGGGAGGCACAGATACGCAGTATTTT
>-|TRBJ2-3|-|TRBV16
CASSLGQSTDTQYF
TGTGCCAGCAGCCTCGGACAGTCCACAGATACGCAGTATTTT
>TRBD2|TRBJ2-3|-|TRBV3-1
CASSPSGGSTDTQYF
TGTGCCAGCAGCCCTAGCGGGGGGAGCACAGATACGCAGTATTTT
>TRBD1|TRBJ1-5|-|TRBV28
CASSFLVRGRGQPQHF
TGTGCCAGCAGTTTTCTAGTCAGGGGGCGCGGGCAGCCCCAGCATTTT
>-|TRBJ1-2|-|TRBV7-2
CASSRTGGNYGYTF
TGTGCCAGCAGCCGGACGGGAGGGAACTATGGCTACACCTTC
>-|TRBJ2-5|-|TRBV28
CASSFEGKETQYF
TGTGCCAGCAGTTTCGAAGGAAAAGAGACCCAGTACTTC
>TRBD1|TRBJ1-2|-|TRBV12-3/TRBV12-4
CASSLSTGTYGYTF
TGTGCCAGCAGTTTATCGACAGGGACCTATGGCTACACCTTC
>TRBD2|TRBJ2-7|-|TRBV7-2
CASSLSGGGGNYEQYF
TGTGCCAGCAGCTTAAGTGGTGGCGGGGGGAACTACGAGCAGTACTTC
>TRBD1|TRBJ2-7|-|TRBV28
CASRGQGIYEQYF
TGTGCCAGCAGGGGACAGGGTATCTACGAGCAGTACTTC
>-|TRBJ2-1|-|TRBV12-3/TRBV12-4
CASSSPASSYNEQFF
TGTGCCAGCAGTTCTCCAGCAAGCTCCTACAATGAGCAGTTCTTC
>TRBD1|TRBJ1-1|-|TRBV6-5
CASSYLSQGANTEAFF
TGTGCCAGCAGTTACCTGTCACAGGGGGCGAACACTGAAGCTTTCTTT
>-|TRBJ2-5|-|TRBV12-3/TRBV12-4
CASRQDRPQETQYF
TGTGCCAGCAGGCAGGACAGACCCCAAGAGACCCAGTACTTC
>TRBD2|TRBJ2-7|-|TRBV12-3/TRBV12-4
CASSLSSGSFYEQYF
TGTGCCAGCAGTTTATCTAGCGGGAGTTTCTACGAGCAGTACTTC
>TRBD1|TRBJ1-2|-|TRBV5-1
CASSLRDSNYGYTF
TGCGCCAGCAGCCTCCGGGACAGTAACTATGGCTACACCTTC
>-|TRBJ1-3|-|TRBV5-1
CASSLGQPSSGNTIYF
TGCGCCAGCAGCTTGGGACAGCCGAGCTCTGGAAACACCATATATTTT